This paragraph reports one TCR beta chain. This sample was taken from a study of T cell responses to AZD1222 COVID-19 vaccine. TCRdb's copy holds only in-frame clones and misses some; the assay was immunoSEQ multiplex PCR. The sample shows 95,000 to 150,000 clones, around 92% of them seen only once. The CDR3 length is 12 residues. In germline, CDR1 is MNHEY, CDR2 SMNVEV (reference sequence). Trimming cost V 6 bases and J 5 bases, with 8 bases left between them. This specimen was peripheral blood, taken 28 days after the second AZD1222 dose. The chain links TRBV27 to TRBJ2-1; unclear D gene. This TCR was sampled from an adult who received the AZD1222 COVID-19 vaccine. CDR3 in amino acids: CASRPADNEQFF. The CDR3 nucleotides read TGTGCCAGCAGGCCGGCGGACAATGAGCAGTTCTTC.